The table lists the clone carrying this T cell receptor beta chain with a few counts. Germline-derived CDR1 and CDR2 are SGHAT and FQNNGV. The V end lost 1 base, the J end lost 0 bases, and 9 bases lay between the germline ends. This CDR3 is built from 16 residues. The data derive from a study of shared clonotypes between healthy human individuals. About the study: Each donor's CD8 memory used one plate, CD8 naive two, each CD4 subset three.

Sequencing used immunoSEQ multiplex PCR; TCRdb keeps in-frame clones, though not all of them. The sample carries 950,000 to 1,300,000 clones, 70% to 80% recorded once. The V call is TRBV11-2, the J call TRBJ2-2; D gene ambiguous. The sample comprised memory CD4+ T cells sorted from blood. The subset is: CD45RA-negative fraction. This TCR was recovered from a man younger than 35 in good health. The CDR3 sequence: CASSLGRATNTGELFF. DNA of the CDR3: TGTGCCAGCAGCTTAGGAAGGGCTACGAACACCGGGGAGCTGTTTTTT.